This T cell receptor (beta chain) was identified during a study of HIV-infected patients and healthy controls. Study results and limitations: In healthy controls, MAIT alpha CDR3s were common; in HIV+ repertoires, severely depleted.

All unsorted peripheral T cells were captured because whole blood was used without fractionation. Germline lookup yields CDR1 MNHEY and CDR2 SVGEGT. V shed 6 bases and J shed 2 bases, with 11 bases lying between them. The CDR3 covers 13 residues. This clonotype was observed at least ten times. Its antigen is undetermined. 400 to 550 ng RNA was reverse transcribed with alpha and beta constant-region primers. Each of the alpha and beta chains got its own library through chain-specific third strand synthesis with indices. TCRdb independently ran MiXCR on the 5' RACE reads; one entry per CDR3 protein. The sample consists of under 20,000 distinct CDR3 sequences, 10% of them appearing once.

Sequencing was done on a sample of blood. V and J are TRBV6-2 or TRBV6-3 and TRBJ2-7; the D gene is possibly TRBD1 (5 bases). The sequence was collected from an adult in good health. CDR3 DNA sequence: TGTGCCAGCAGCGCAACAGGTACCTACGAGCAGTACTTC. Amino acid sequence: CASSATGTYEQYF.